A selection of T cell receptor beta chains follows, all from one sample in a study of cytomegalovirus exposure and HLA in healthy donors. Generated by immunoSEQ multiplex PCR, the TCRdb table keeps only in-frame clones and is missing some. This table has more than 110,000 clones, roughly 71% appearing once. Specimen: PBMCs. These receptors originate from a man aged 25 to 40 in good health and CMV-seronegative. The CDR3 runs from the conserved cysteine through the conserved F or W. D genes are given only for firm matches. The size entry is marked missing in some rows and otherwise reads once, few, many or a size class.

D gene	clone size	V gene	J gene	CDR3 DNA	CDR3 protein
TRBD2	.	TRBV6-6	TRBJ2-1	TGTGCCAGCAGTCCCGGGGGGTACAATGAGCAGTTCTTC	CASSPGGYNEQFF
TRBD2	.	TRBV13	TRBJ2-7	TGTGCCAGCAGCCCGGCTAGCGGGGTAGAGGCCCTCCTGTTC	CASSPASGVEALLF
.	.	TRBV6-5	TRBJ1-2	TGTGCCAGCAGTTACGACGGACAGCCTAATGGCTACACCTTC	CASSYDGQPNGYTF
TRBD1	.	TRBV19	TRBJ2-7	TGTGCCAGTAGTGTAAGGGACAGTGGGCAAGAGCAGTACTTC	CASSVRDSGQEQYF
.	.	TRBV7-2	TRBJ2-5	TGTGCCAGCAGCTTAGGGGGAGGCGCGGGGCAAGAGACCCAGTACTTC	CASSLGGGAGQETQYF
.	.	TRBV5-1	TRBJ1-1	TGCGCCAGCAGCTTCGCAGGGTTGGACACTGAAGCTTTCTTT	CASSFAGLDTEAFF
.	.	TRBV29-1	TRBJ1-2	TGCAGCGTACGACAAGCGGCCGGCTATGGCTACACCTTC	CSVRQAAGYGYTF
.	.	TRBV5-6	TRBJ2-5	TGTGCCAGCAGCTGCGGGACGGCAGACTTAGGAACCCAAGAGACCCAGTACTTC	CASSCGTADLGTQETQYF
.	once	TRBV7-8	TRBJ1-5	TGTGCCAGCAGCTTAAGGGAAGCAGGGGAGCCCCAGCATTTT	CASSLREAGEPQHF
.	few	TRBV18	TRBJ1-1	TGTGCCAGCTCACCGAGCCGACAGGAGAACACTGAAGCTTTCTTT	CASSPSRQENTEAFF
TRBD2	.	TRBV4-2	TRBJ2-5	TGTGCCAGCAGCCAAGATTTAGGGACTAGCGGGGGTCGCGAGACCCAGTACTTC	CASSQDLGTSGGRETQYF
.	.	TRBV27	TRBJ1-2	TGTGCCAGCAGTTTATCGCACAGTGTCGGGAATGGCTACACCTTC	CASSLSHSVGNGYTF
TRBD2	.	TRBV5-4	TRBJ2-3	TGTGCCAGCAGCTCCGGACTAGCGGGAGTCACAGATACGCAGTATTTT	CASSSGLAGVTDTQYF
TRBD2	.	TRBV27	TRBJ2-2	TGTGCCAGCAGTTTGTTCCTAGCGGGACAGACCGGGGAGCTGTTTTTT	CASSLFLAGQTGELFF
.	.	TRBV28	TRBJ2-7	TGTGCCAGCACTTCCCTAGGGGGAGCCTACGAGCAGTACTTC	CASTSLGGAYEQYF
.	.	TRBV18	TRBJ1-2	TGTGCCAGCTCCAACCGACAAGACTATCGCTACACCTTC	CASSNRQDYRYTF
TRBD1	.	TRBV29-1	TRBJ1-2	TGCAGCGTCCTTGGGACAGGGAGTTATGGCTACACCTTC	CSVLGTGSYGYTF
.	.	TRBV6-1	TRBJ1-2	TGTGCCAGCAGTTCAGGGAACTATGGCTACACCTTC	CASSSGNYGYTF
.	.	TRBV7-9	TRBJ2-7	TGTGCCAGCAACTCGGAGGAACGCTCCTACGAGCAGTACTTC	CASNSEERSYEQYF
TRBD1	few	TRBV11-2	TRBJ1-3	TGTGCCAGCAGCTCGACAGGGGGTGGAAACACCATATATTTT	CASSSTGGGNTIYF
TRBD2	few	TRBV30	TRBJ2-3	TGTGCCTGGAGCCGGACTAGCGCAATTCGGGGTACGCAGTATTTT	CAWSRTSAIRGTQYF
.	.	TRBV9	TRBJ1-2	TGTGCCAGCAGCGTAGGAGGGAACTATGGCTACACCTTC	CASSVGGNYGYTF
.	few	TRBV29-1	TRBJ2-1	TGCAGCGTTGATCAGCGCGAGCAGTTCTTC	CSVDQREQFF
TRBD2	.	TRBV7-2	TRBJ2-3	TGTGCCAGCAGCGAACAGGGGAGGGCTAGCGGGGCCAGCACAGATACGCAGTATTTT	CASSEQGRASGASTDTQYF
.	.	TRBV5-1	TRBJ2-2	TGCGCCAGCAGCTTGCAGGGGCAGGAAACCGGGGAGCTGTTTTTT	CASSLQGQETGELFF
TRBD1	.	TRBV9	TRBJ1-2	TGTGCCAGCAGAAGGGACAGGGGAGGCTATGGCTACACCTTC	CASRRDRGGYGYTF
.	.	TRBV7-6	TRBJ2-5	TGTGCCAGCAGCAAACATACCAAGGGGGTCAGGTTAGAGACCCAGTACTTC	CASSKHTKGVRLETQYF
.	.	TRBV2	TRBJ1-2	TGTGCCAGCCGGCGTAACGACGGAGCTAACTATGGCTACACCTTC	CASRRNDGANYGYTF
.	.	TRBV29-1	TRBJ2-2	TGCAGCGTTGACGGAGCGGGGAACACCGGGGAGCTGTTTTTT	CSVDGAGNTGELFF
.	few	TRBV5-8	TRBJ1-2	TGTGCCAGCAGCTTGAGGCGGATCAACTATGGCTACACCTTC	CASSLRRINYGYTF
.	.	TRBV5-1	TRBJ2-1	TGCGCCAGCAACCGGGAGTCGGGCAATGAGCAGTTCTTC	CASNRESGNEQFF
TRBD1	.	TRBV28	TRBJ1-2	TGTGCCAGCAGTCCACCGGGACAGGGGGAAAATGGCTACACCTTC	CASSPPGQGENGYTF
.	.	TRBV6-6	TRBJ1-1	TGTGCCAGCAGCGATGGACTAGAAGCTTTCTTT	CASSDGLEAFF
TRBD2	once	TRBV19	TRBJ2-1	TGTGCCAGTGCAACTAGCGGGAACAATGAGCAGTTCTTC	CASATSGNNEQFF
TRBD2	.	TRBV7-6	TRBJ2-3	TGTGCCAGCAGCATTAGGGCCGGGGGAGGGATAGATACGCAGTATTTT	CASSIRAGGGIDTQYF
.	.	TRBV29-1	TRBJ1-1	TGCAGCGTTGCGCAGATGAACACTGAAGCTTTCTTT	CSVAQMNTEAFF
.	.	TRBV9	TRBJ2-2	TGTGCCAGCAGCGTAGAGAGGCGGGACCCTAACACCGGGGAGCTGTTTTTT	CASSVERRDPNTGELFF
.	.	TRBV5-1	TRBJ1-1	TGCGCCAGCAGCTTGAGCAGGGGAGACACTGAAGCTTTCTTT	CASSLSRGDTEAFF
TRBD1	.	TRBV29-1	TRBJ1-1	TGCAGCGTTTATGAAGGGACAGGCAACACTGAAGCTTTCTTT	CSVYEGTGNTEAFF